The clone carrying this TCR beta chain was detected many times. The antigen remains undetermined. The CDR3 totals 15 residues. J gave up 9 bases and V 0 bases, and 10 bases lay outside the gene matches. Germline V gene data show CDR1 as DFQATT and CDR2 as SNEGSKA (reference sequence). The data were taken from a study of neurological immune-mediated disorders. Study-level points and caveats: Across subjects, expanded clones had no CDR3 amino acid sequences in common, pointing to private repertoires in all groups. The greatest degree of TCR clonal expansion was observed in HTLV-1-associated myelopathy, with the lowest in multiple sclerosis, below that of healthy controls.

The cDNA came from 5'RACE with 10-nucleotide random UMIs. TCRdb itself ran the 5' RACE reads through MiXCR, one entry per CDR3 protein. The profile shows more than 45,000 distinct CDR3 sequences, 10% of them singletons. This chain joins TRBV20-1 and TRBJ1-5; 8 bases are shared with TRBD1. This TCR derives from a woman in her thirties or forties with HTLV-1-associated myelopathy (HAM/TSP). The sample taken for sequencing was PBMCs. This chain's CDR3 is CSAREGQGDLGPQHF. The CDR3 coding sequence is TGCAGTGCTAGAGAAGGACAGGGTGACTTAGGGCCCCAGCATTTT.